The 18 T cell receptor beta chains in this list originate from one sample, sequenced in a study of blood T cells in healthy people across ages. A second about 7 to 11 cycle PCR used barcoded and J-beta primers. TCRdb reprocessed the 5' RACE reads with MiXCR, giving one entry per CDR3 protein. This sample carries 700,000 or so distinct CDR3 sequences, 20% to 25% of them seen once, and the ten largest clones take 22%. Sequenced sample: blood. All receptors come from a man in his sixties or seventies in good health.

This clonotype occurred a few times. The rearrangement uses TRBV6-2 or TRBV6-3 and TRBJ2-7; the match to TRBD2 covers 11 bases. The CDR3 is 17 residues long. In germline, CDR1 is MNHEY, CDR2 SVGEGT. J gave up 4 bases and V 2 bases, and 10 bases lay outside the gene matches. The CDR3 sequence: CASSYGTSGGGTYEQYV. The CDR3, as DNA: TGTGCCAGCAGTTACGGGACTAGCGGAGGGGGGACGTACGAGCAGTACGTC.

This clonotype was seen a few times. The J gene is TRBJ2-7, the V gene TRBV19; TRBD2 is a possible D gene (5 bases). Between the trimmed V and J ends, which lost 5 bases and 1 base, there was a span of 15 bases. CDR1 is LNHDA and CDR2 is SQIVND in the germline V gene (reference sequence). The CDR3 is 15 amino acids. As DNA, the CDR3 is TGTGCCAGTAGTGGCCAACTAGTTAAGTCCTACGAGCAGTACGTC. Translation: CASSGQLVKSYEQYV.

The J gene is TRBJ1-2, the V gene TRBV20-1; D unclear. The CDR3 totals 12 residues. Germline V gene lookup returns CDR1 DFQATT and CDR2 SNEGSKA (reference sequence). V was trimmed by 1 base and J by 6 bases, leaving 9 bases between them. This chain's CDR3 is CSARGLEDGYTF. The CDR3 nucleotides read TGCAGTGCTAGAGGCCTCGAGGATGGCTACACCTTC.

The V and J genes are TRBV6-2 or TRBV6-3 and TRBJ2-2, with 10 bases identical to TRBD2. Germline V gene data show CDR1 as MNHEY and CDR2 as SVGEGT. The J segment lost 7 bases and the V segment lost 2 bases, leaving 10 bases of the junction unmatched. The CDR3 consists of 17 residues. The CDR3 loop is CASSYTRAGGPGGELFF. As DNA, the CDR3 is TGTGCCAGCAGTTACACAAGAGCGGGGGGGCCAGGCGGGGAGCTGTTTTTT.

In its sample, this clonotype was seen a few times. One end of the junction fails to match germline, which may point to a read error. The chain joins TRBV20-1 to TRBJ1-2, with no clear D. Germline V lookup: CDR1 DFQATT, CDR2 SNEGSKA (reference sequence). This CDR3 spans 15 amino acids. The CDR3, as DNA: TGCAATGCTGTACCTCACGACAAGCCCAACTATGGCTACACCTTC. Its translation: CNAVPHDKPNYGYTF.

The rearrangement joins TRBV25-1 to TRBJ1-1; D uncertain. This CDR3 contains 14 residues. CDR1 and CDR2 from the germline V gene are MGHDK and SYGVNS. The V gene lost 2 bases and the J gene lost 8 bases, with 15 bases spanning the gap. CDR3 sequence (DNA): TGTGCCAGCAGTGAACTAAACAGTCGAGGAGAAGCTTTCTTT. Its translation: CASSELNSRGEAFF. The variable domain in full, completed from reference TRBV25-1 and TRBJ1-1, reads EADIYQTPRYLVIGTGKKITLECSQTMGHDKMYWYQQDPGMELHLIHYSYGVNSTEKGDLSSESTVSRIRTEHFPLTLESARPSHTSQYLCASSELNSRGEAFFGQGTRLTVV.

In its sample, this clonotype was seen a few times. This chain connects TRBV7-2 to TRBJ2-3; no clear D. V lost 5 bases and J 6 bases, leaving 18 bases between the germline ends. The CDR3 consists of 15 residues. Germline values: CDR1 SGHTA, CDR2 FQGNSA. The CDR3 reads CASSAGRSLADTQYF. The CDR3 DNA reads TGTGCCAGCAGCGCAGGAAGATCCTTAGCTGATACGCAGTATTTT.

About this clonotype: One end of the junction does not line up with germline, which may come from a read error. This chain connects TRBV2 to TRBJ1-5; TRBD1 matches at 7 bases. Germline V gene lookup returns CDR1 SNHLY and CDR2 FYNNEI. The CDR3 runs 14 residues. CDR3 amino acids: CASSEDRVVQPQHF. The CDR3 DNA follows: TGTGCCAGCAGCGAAGACAGGGTGGTTCAGCCCCAGCATTTT.

The rearrangement uses TRBV12-3 or TRBV12-4 and TRBJ2-5; TRBD1 agrees at 8 bases. V lost 5 bases and J lost 5; bases outside the gene matches: 7. There are 14 residues in the CDR3. In nucleotides, the CDR3 is TGTGCCAGCAGTACACAGGGGGATTCGGAGACCCAGTACTTC. This translates into CASSTQGDSETQYF.

This clonotype was seen a few times. This sequence joins TRBV7-6 and TRBJ2-3, with D tentatively TRBD1 (5 bases). The CDR3 contains 13 residues. V was pared by 4 bases and J by 4 bases, with 9 bases between. Germline V lookup: CDR1 SGHVS, CDR2 FNYEAQ. The CDR3 reads CASSWLGPDTQYF. CDR3 DNA sequence: TGTGCCAGCAGCTGGTTGGGGCCAGATACGCAGTATTTT.

This clonotype turned up a few times. This rearrangement joins TRBV20-1 to TRBJ1-2; unclear D gene. Germline V lookup: CDR1 DFQATT, CDR2 SNEGSKA (reference sequence). Trimming removed 6 bases from V and 7 bases from J, with 9 bases in between. The CDR3 length is 10 residues. The CDR3 DNA is TGCAGTGCCCCCTTGTCTGGCTACACCTTC. It specifies CSAPLSGYTF.

The rearrangement links TRBV6-1 to TRBJ1-4; D possibly corresponds to TRBD1 (5 bases). The CDR3 runs 14 residues. Germline V gives CDR1 MNHNS, CDR2 SASEGT. The germline V and J ends were trimmed by 6 bases and 5 bases, with 13 bases remaining between them. The CDR3 loop is CASRGTLTNEKLFF. CDR3 nucleotide sequence: TGTGCCAGCAGAGGGACCCTAACAAATGAAAAACTGTTTTTT.

The CDR3 loop is CASSWTGGEPEAFF. As DNA, the CDR3 is TGTGCCAGCAGTTGGACAGGGGGTGAACCTGAAGCTTTCTTT. The chain carries TRBV7-9 and TRBJ1-1, with 10 positions matching TRBD1. There are 14 residues in the CDR3. With 6 bases clipped from V and 6 bases from J, the junction kept 7 bases outside the gene matches. CDR1 is SEHNR and CDR2 is FQNEAQ in the germline V gene (reference sequence). The variable domain in full, completed from reference TRBV7-9 and TRBJ1-1, reads DTGVSQNPRHKITKRGQNVTFRCDPISEHNRLYWYRQTLGQGPEFLTYFQNEAQLEKSRLLSDRFSAERPKGSFSTLEIQRTEQGDSAMYLCASSWTGGEPEAFFGQGTRLTVV.

J is TRBJ1-5 and V is TRBV9; 7 bases agree with TRBD1. CDR3 length: 15 amino acids. Germline V gene sequence: CDR1 SGDLS, CDR2 YYNGEE. J lost 0 bases, V lost 0 bases, and 0 bases had no gene match. This CDR3 reads CASSVAGGSNQPQHF. The DNA of the CDR3 is TGTGCCAGCAGCGTAGCAGGGGGTAGCAATCAGCCCCAGCATTTT.

The V call is TRBV18, the J call TRBJ2-7; D could derive from TRBD1 or TRBD2 (5 bases each). The CDR3 sequence is 14 residues long. Germline CDR1 reads KGHSH; CDR2 reads LQKENI. V lost 0 bases and J lost 7, with 13 bases in between. CDR3 protein: CASSPPGTLGEQYV. CDR3 nucleotide sequence: TGTGCCAGCTCACCACCGGGGACGCTCGGGGAGCAGTACGTC.

This chain links TRBV29-1 with TRBJ2-5; possibly TRBD1 or TRBD2 for D (6 bases each). With the DNA end fitting TRBJ2-1 better, the J assignment may be wrong. Germline V lookup: CDR1 SQVTM, CDR2 ANQGSEA. This CDR3 is built from 14 residues. This CDR3 is CSVEGRGMGDEQFF. In DNA form, the CDR3 reads TGCAGCGTTGAAGGGAGGGGGATGGGGGATGAGCAGTTCTTC.

Concerning this clonotype: Possible read error: a much larger clone is one base away. The rearrangement joins TRBV7-9 to TRBJ1-3; TRBD1 might be the D (6 bases). This CDR3 is 15 amino acids long. With 1 base removed from V and 0 bases from J, the gap between germline ends came to 7 bases. CDR1 and CDR2 (germline): SEHNR, FQNEAQ (reference sequence). The CDR3 nucleotides read TGTGCCAGCAGCTTAGGAGGGGGCTCTGGAAACACCATATATTTT. Translated: CASSLGGGSGNTIYF.

Only a few counts were recorded for this clonotype. The chain has TRBV24-1 and TRBJ2-5; tentatively, D is TRBD1 or TRBD2 (5 bases each). This CDR3 contains 15 residues. The germline V gene encodes CDR1 KGHDR and CDR2 SFDVKD. V was pared by 0 bases and J by 4 bases, with 11 bases between. The CDR3 here is CATSDLQSGRETQYF. Written as DNA, the CDR3 is TGTGCCACCAGTGATTTGCAGTCAGGGAGAGAGACCCAGTACTTC.